This T cell receptor beta chain was profiled in a study of CD8 T cells in Susac syndrome. Study-level information: At the time their blood was drawn, patients with Susac syndrome were either therapy-naive, on corticosteroids (with some of them also receiving intravenous immunoglobulin), or on intravenous immunoglobulin alone.

Sequencing of TCR beta drew on CD8+ and CD4+ T cells from blood. Negative isolation was used for CD8+ and CD4+ T cells and FACS enrichment for TEMRA cells. Random hexamers primed reverse transcription of about 0.5 to 1 ug RNA. A single record per CDR3 protein comes from TCRdb applying MiXCR to the immunoSEQ multiplex PCR reads. The table shows some 170,000 distinct CDR3 sequences, with just under 95% occurring only once. This clonotype originated in a human donor with Susac syndrome. Specimen: CD4+ T cells from PBMCs.

For the CDR3, the DNA is TGTGCCTGGAGAGCGGGGACTAATGAAAAACTGTTTTTT. It codes for CAWRAGTNEKLFF. This chain connects TRBV30 to TRBJ1-4; D gene unclear. The CDR3 covers 13 residues. Germline V gene lookup returns CDR1 GTSNPN and CDR2 SVGIG (reference sequence). V was pared by 3 bases and J by 2 bases, with 7 bases between.